The entry that follows covers one T cell receptor beta chain sequence. Its antigen is as yet unknown. The sample originates from a study of shared clonotypes between healthy human individuals. Study-wide findings and caveats: In a few donors, approximately 5% of naive CD4 clonotypes appeared in common.

It was CD45RO-negative cells, positively selected for CCR7, that made up naive CD8 cells, with terminally differentiated effector memory CD45RA+ cells excluded. Adults of Caucasian background living in Nashville, Tennessee made up all donors. For each subset, genomic DNA was distributed in equal portions over several immunoSEQ plates. Some clones are missing from TCRdb's copy, which holds only in-frame ones; the method was immunoSEQ multiplex PCR. The sample records about 2 million clones, 85% to 95% being singletons. V lost 4 bases to trimming and J lost 5 bases; unmatched junction nucleotides: 6. CDR1 is MNHEY, CDR2 SMNVEV, per germline (reference sequence). CDR3 length: 15 amino acids.

This sequence was found in a young man in good health. The sequencing sample was made of naive CD8+ T cells sorted from blood. The V and J genes are TRBV27 and TRBJ2-1; 9 bases are a match to TRBD2. CDR3 residues: CASSYWASGNNEQFF. The CDR3 DNA reads as TGTGCCAGCAGTTATTGGGCTAGCGGGAACAATGAGCAGTTCTTC.